The clone carrying this T cell receptor beta chain was picked up many times. The sample originates from a study of T-cell reconstitution after alpha-beta-depleted transplantation in children. The CDR3 has 17 residues. CDR1 SGHTA and CDR2 FQGTGA come from the germline V gene. V gave up 4 bases and J gave up 2 bases; unmatched junction bases: 10. Preparation of the TCRbeta library used unique molecular identifiers. One entry per CDR3 protein, called by TCRdb with MiXCR from the PCR reads. Of around 87,000 distinct CDR3 sequences in the sample, 7.5% to 9.5% were seen once. The clonotype was recovered from a human donor who donated a stem cell graft to a child with congenital amegakaryocytic thrombocytopenia. This sample comprised PBMCs from the stem cell graft donor, obtained from the stem cell graft. The chain carries TRBV7-3 and TRBJ2-2, with 7 bases that match TRBD2. DNA for the CDR3: TGTGCCAGCAGCTCACCCATCGGCGGGAGTAACACCGGGGAGCTGTTTTTT. Translated, it gives CASSSPIGGSNTGELFF. Complete variable domain (other parts from reference TRBV7-3 and TRBJ2-2): GAGVSQTPSNKVTEKGKYVELRCDPISGHTALYWYRQSLGQGPEFLIYFQGTGAADDSGLPNDRFFAVRPEGSVSTLKIQRTERGDSAVYLCASSSPIGGSNTGELFFGEGSRLTVL.